This TCR beta chain was sequenced in a study of early stage breast cancer tumors (dated by TCRdb to about 2017). At the level of the whole study: Of the roughly 15 invasive breast tumors, roughly eleven were found to be estrogen receptor-positive, progesterone receptor-positive and HER2-negative. Eight of the 12 ER+/PR+/HER2- tumors were invasive ductal carcinomas, while the other four were invasive lobular carcinomas. The average read coverage per sample was roughly 10-fold. The samples as a whole yielded a few million detected templates, corresponding to about 1.1 million unique clonotypes.

As concerns this clone: Its antigen is unknown. One base away there is no much larger clone; base qualities are not given.

Adjacent normal breast tissue was collected roughly 1.9-4.5 cm away from the tumor, rinsed in PBS and stored in prechilled RNAlater. Because normal breast tissue has high lipid content and low cell density, roughly 100-300 mg of normal breast tissue was often needed to obtain enough DNA. The study profiled bulk TCR beta-chain repertoires in matched peripheral blood, tumor and adjacent normal breast tissue taken from approximately 15 patients with early-stage breast cancer. The Qiagen AllPrep DNA/RNA Mini kit was used to extract genomic DNA. The CDR3 contains 15 residues, cysteine and phenylalanine counted. Only the CDR3 part of the read is kept: 45 bases, read in frame from the first base. V has 6 bases trimmed and J has 6 bases trimmed; junction bases matching no gene number 10. As encoded in the germline V gene, CDR1 is SGHRS while CDR2 is YFSETQ. Overall study results and their limits: Compared with adjacent normal breast tissue, tumors had about 2.5-fold higher T cell density and higher clonality. The small cohort size prevented analysis by tumor subtype. Chain pairing and functional markers such as CD4, CD8 and FOXP3 were missed by bulk genomic DNA sequencing of unsorted cells. Greater similarity was observed between blood and normal breast repertoires than between blood and tumor repertoires, and tumor was distinguished from normal in about 90% of the 16 patients when each tissue was compared with blood. Enriched TCRB sequences shared across patients were mostly commonly generated sequences, unlikely to play an important role in the tumor microenvironment.

Every sample was amplified as two independent genomic DNA replicates, using approximately 550 ng for blood and roughly 1.4 ug for tumor or normal breast. TCRB sequencing of genomic DNA was carried out with the ImmunoSeq Intro kit according to the manufacturer's instructions. The multiplex PCR ran for 25 to 35 cycles using proprietary primers and spike-in control sequences for absolute quantification. Single-end 150-bp reads were used to sequence an 87-bp fragment spanning the CDR3 and the flanking V and J genes. Each lane of an Illumina MiSeq running version 3.0 chemistry carried seven multiplexed samples, with two replicates apiece. Turning to the authors' computational methods: Raw data were processed by the vendor's proprietary pipeline, with both replicates merged into one result per sample. To define clonotypes, the study grouped productive rearrangements that shared the V-gene family, CDR3 amino acid sequence and J-gene segment. To compute clonality, the normalized Shannon entropy (Pielou evenness) of TCRB abundances was subtracted from 1. T cell density was estimated by dividing total templates by the number of input cells inferred from the DNA input amount. Recon was used with default parameters to estimate total repertoire diversity and clonality. A clonotype was considered tumor-enriched if its abundance in tumor exceeded 0.1% and was at least 32-fold higher than its abundance in normal breast. The source is immuneACCESS, and TCRdb retained only in-frame sequences with V and J called. Part of the clones is not carried over; for the studies checked, unresolved V genes explain less than half of this, and the remainder is unexplained. The DNA gave D and trimming, while V, J and clone size come from that table. Counted in this sample were 4,800 or so clones; roughly 68% of them appeared once. The top ten hold less than 30% of the sample.

Material for sequencing was normal breast tissue next to the tumor. The sequence was obtained from a person aged 55 to 75 with breast cancer. The chain couples TRBV5-1 to TRBJ2-7, and 12 bases in between align with TRBD2. The CDR3 here reads CASTPSLAGGGEQYF. The DNA is TGCGCCAGCACCCCTTCGCTAGCGGGAGGGGGCGAGCAGTACTTC.